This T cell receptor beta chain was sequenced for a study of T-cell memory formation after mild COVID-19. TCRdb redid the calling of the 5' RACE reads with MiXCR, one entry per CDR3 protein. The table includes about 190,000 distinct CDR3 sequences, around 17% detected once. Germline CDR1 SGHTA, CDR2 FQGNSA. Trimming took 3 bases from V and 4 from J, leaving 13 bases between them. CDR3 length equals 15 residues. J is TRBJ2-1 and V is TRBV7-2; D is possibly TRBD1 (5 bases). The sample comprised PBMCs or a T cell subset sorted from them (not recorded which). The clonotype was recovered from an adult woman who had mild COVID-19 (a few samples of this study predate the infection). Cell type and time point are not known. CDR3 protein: CASSFDRDFYNEQFF. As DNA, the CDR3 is TGTGCCAGCAGCTTTGACAGAGACTTTTACAATGAGCAGTTCTTC. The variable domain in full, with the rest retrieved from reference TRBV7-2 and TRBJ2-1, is GAGVSQSPSNKVTEKGKDVELRCDPISGHTALYWYRQSLGQGLEFLIYFQGNSAPDKSGLPSDRFSAERTGGSVSTLTIQRTQQEDSAVYLCASSFDRDFYNEQFFGPGTRLTVL.